The 26 T cell receptor beta chains in this list originate from one sample, sequenced in a study of cytotoxic CD8 clonotypes in ibrutinib-treated CLL. Profiled with immunoSEQ multiplex PCR; TCRdb holds only in-frame clones, not every one. The sample records roughly 63,000 clones, 57% being singletons. The sample was PBMCs, taken after 12 months of ibrutinib treatment. The receptors originated from a human donor with chronic lymphocytic leukemia.

The genes are TRBV4-1 and TRBJ1-5; D remains ambiguous. CDR1 is MGHRA, CDR2 YSYEKL, per germline. This CDR3 is built from 12 residues. The V end lost 1 base, the J end lost 7 bases, and 5 bases lay between the germline ends. The CDR3: CASSQAGQPQHF. In nucleotides, the CDR3 is TGCGCCAGCAGCCAAGCGGGCCAGCCCCAGCATTTT.

This clone has ten or more counts. The chain joins TRBV19 to TRBJ2-1; 8 bases map to TRBD1. Looked up from germline, CDR1 is LNHDA and CDR2 is SQIVND (reference sequence). With 7 bases clipped from V and 2 bases from J, the junction kept 7 bases outside the gene matches. CDR3 length: 15 residues. CDR3: CASTPTGGAYNEQFF. DNA of the CDR3: TGTGCCAGTACCCCCACAGGGGGTGCCTACAATGAGCAGTTCTTC.

The V gene is TRBV6-6, the J gene TRBJ2-2; maybe TRBD1 (6 bases). The germline V gene has CDR1 MNHNY and CDR2 SVGAGI (reference sequence). The CDR3 length is 14 residues. V shed 6 bases and J shed 10 bases, with 18 bases lying between them. CDR3: CASSSTGHTVELFF. DNA of the CDR3: TGTGCCAGCAGCTCTACAGGGCACACGGTGGAGCTGTTTTTT.

The chain has TRBV15 and TRBJ1-5; D gene unclear. The CDR3 is made up of 15 amino acids. Trimming stripped 1 base from V and 6 bases from J, with 13 bases between. Germline loops: CDR1 LNHNV, CDR2 YYDKDF (reference sequence). CDR3 sequence: CATSRAPGVLQPQHF. For the CDR3, the DNA is TGTGCCACCAGCAGAGCCCCTGGGGTACTTCAGCCCCAGCATTTT.

The chain has TRBV15 and TRBJ1-2; 10 bases are shared with TRBD1. CDR3 length equals 13 residues. Germline trimming cut 8 bases from V and 7 bases from J; bases unmatched to any gene: 7. Germline CDR1 is LNHNV and CDR2 is YYDKDF (reference sequence). CDR3 in DNA: TGTGCCACCGCGACAGGGGGCAGGTCTGGCTACACCTTC. It specifies CATATGGRSGYTF. The full variable domain, in which reference TRBV15 and TRBJ1-2 provide the parts outside the CDR3, is DAMVIQNPRYQVTQFGKPVTLSCSQTLNHNVMYWYQQKSSQAPKLLFHYYDKDFNNEADTPDNFQSRRPNTSFCFLDIRSPGLGDTAMYLCATATGGRSGYTFGSGTRLTVV.

The genes are TRBV5-1 and TRBJ1-1, with TRBD1 as a possible D gene (5 bases). Trimming pared 1 base from V and 4 bases from J, leaving 14 bases between. CDR3 length: 15 amino acids. The germline CDR1 and CDR2 sequences are SGHRS and YFSETQ. CDR3 in DNA: TGCGCCAGCAGCTTGTCGGGGAGAAGGGGCACTGAAGCTTTCTTT. It translates to CASSLSGRRGTEAFF.

This rearrangement joins TRBV18 to TRBJ2-7; D not certain. The CDR3 extends over 15 amino acids. The V end lost 2 bases, the J end lost 2 bases, and 13 bases lay between the germline ends. Germline CDR1 is KGHSH and CDR2 is LQKENI. CDR3 amino acids: CASSPISRTTYEQYF. In DNA form, the CDR3 reads TGTGCCAGCTCACCAATAAGCAGAACTACCTACGAGCAGTACTTC.

The V call is TRBV6-6, the J call TRBJ2-5; D call uncertain. The CDR3 extends over 14 amino acids. V gave up 0 bases and J gave up 0 bases, with 5 bases separating them. Per the germline V gene, CDR1 is MNHNY and CDR2 is SVGAGI (reference sequence). The CDR3 spells CASSYSPHQETQYF. The DNA of the CDR3 is TGTGCCAGCAGTTACTCGCCCCACCAAGAGACCCAGTACTTC.

The chain carries TRBV4-2 and TRBJ2-1; D is unclear. CDR3 length: 13 amino acids. The germline V gene has CDR1 LGHNA and CDR2 YNFKEQ. Trimming left V 1 base short and J 6 bases short, with 7 bases between. The CDR3 DNA follows: TGTGCCAGCAGCCAAGCTCGAGCCAATGAGCAGTTCTTC. Its protein is CASSQARANEQFF.

This clone was recorded a few times. V gene TRBV5-4 combines with J gene TRBJ2-2, with 8 bases matching TRBD2. CDR3 size: 13 residues. Germline V CDR1 and CDR2: SGHNT, YYREEE (reference sequence). Trimming at V came to 5 bases and at J to 11 bases, leaving 8 bases not matched to a gene. The CDR3 protein is CASRIAGNIELFF. DNA of the CDR3: TGTGCCAGCAGAATAGCGGGGAATATCGAGCTGTTTTTT.

This clone was found a few times. This chain links TRBV6-6 with TRBJ1-4; D is unclear. V was cut by 6 bases and J by 0 bases, with 8 bases left in between. Germline V gives CDR1 MNHNY, CDR2 SVGAGI (reference sequence). The CDR3 is 14 amino acids. The CDR3 loop reads CASRPTATNEKLFF. The DNA for the CDR3 is TGTGCCAGCAGACCAACTGCAACTAATGAAAAACTGTTTTTT.

This clone appeared many times. The rearrangement links TRBV18 to TRBJ1-2; D remains ambiguous. In germline, CDR1 is KGHSH, CDR2 LQKENI. V lost 7 bases to trimming and J lost 2 bases, with 23 bases between them. The CDR3 contains 17 residues. The CDR3 here is CASFDIITHNRNYGYTF. The CDR3 bases are TGTGCCAGCTTTGACATAATCACCCATAACCGAAACTATGGCTACACCTTC.

This clone turned up a few times. V is TRBV5-4 and J is TRBJ2-3; no firm D call. V was trimmed by 0 bases and J by 5 bases, leaving 10 bases between them. CDR1 is SGHNT, CDR2 YYREEE, per germline (reference sequence). The CDR3 length is 14 residues. The CDR3 is CASSLVRLGDTQYF. CDR3 nucleotides: TGTGCCAGCAGCTTGGTTAGATTGGGAGATACGCAGTATTTT.

The table lists this clone with a few counts. The chain carries TRBV28 and TRBJ2-1; D is perhaps TRBD1 (6 bases). The CDR3 totals 15 residues. V was cut by 5 bases and J by 9 bases, with 20 bases left in between. Germline loops: CDR1 MDHEN, CDR2 SYDVKM. Here the CDR3 DNA reads TGTGCCAGCAGTCTAACTAGGGCGGTGGGGGCTGAGCAGTTCTTC. Translating it yields CASSLTRAVGAEQFF.

This clone was detected a few times. V usage is TRBV6-6 and J usage is TRBJ1-5, with 7 positions matching TRBD1. V trimming: 8 bases; J trimming: 3 bases; junction bases outside the gene matches: 4. Germline CDR1 MNHNY, CDR2 SVGAGI (reference sequence). The CDR3 spans 13 residues. Here the CDR3 DNA reads TGTGCCAGCTCCACAGGGGTCAATCAGCCCCAGCATTTT. This gives the protein CASSTGVNQPQHF.

A few counts support this clone. The genes are TRBV7-4 and TRBJ2-1, with 10 bases fitting TRBD2. Germline trimming cut 8 bases from V and 10 bases from J; bases unmatched to any gene: 11. Germline CDR1 reads SGHVT; CDR2 reads SQSDAQ. The CDR3 sequence is 14 residues long. The CDR3 loop is CASPPLAGDREQFF. CDR3 nucleotide sequence: TGTGCCAGCCCCCCGCTAGCGGGAGATAGGGAGCAGTTCTTC. Combining the CDR3 with reference TRBV7-4 and TRBJ2-1 gives the whole variable domain GAGVSQSPRYKVAKRGRDVALRCDSISGHVTLYWYRQTLGQGSEVLTYSQSDAQRDKSGRPSGRFSAERPERSVSTLKIQRTEQGDSAVYLCASPPLAGDREQFFGPGTRLTVL.

The rearrangement joins TRBV5-1 to TRBJ2-1, with 14 bases fitting TRBD2. Germline loops: CDR1 SGHRS, CDR2 YFSETQ. The CDR3 covers 14 residues. V dropped 4 bases and J dropped 9; count of bases not matched to a gene: 3. The CDR3 DNA follows: TGCGCCAGCAGCCGGACTAGCGGGAGGATTGAGCAGTTCTTC. Translation gives CASSRTSGRIEQFF.

This clone was seen more than once but under ten times. The chain combines TRBV7-9 with TRBJ2-2; the match to TRBD2 covers 7 bases. Germline V lookup: CDR1 SEHNR, CDR2 FQNEAQ (reference sequence). This CDR3 comprises 15 residues. Unmatched junction bases numbered 5, after V lost 2 bases and J lost 5 bases. The CDR3 is CASSLLAVRTGELFF. In DNA, the CDR3 is TGTGCCAGCAGCTTACTAGCGGTTAGGACCGGGGAGCTGTTTTTT.

In its sample, this clone was seen many times. The rearrangement joins TRBV21-1 to TRBJ2-2; the DNA was not compared with TRBD2, the D call given in the table. TRBV21-1 is deemed a pseudogene. CDR3 size: 18 residues. The CDR3 bases are TGTGCCAGCAGCCGTCAAAGAGTGAGGGAGCGTGACACCGGGGAGCTGTTTTTT. This codes for CASSRQRVRERDTGELFF.

J is TRBJ2-1 and V is TRBV7-2; D ambiguous. The CDR3 covers 12 residues. V lost 5 bases and J lost 5, with 7 bases in between. Germline lookup yields CDR1 SGHTA and CDR2 FQGNSA. This CDR3 reads CASSPPDNEQFF. CDR3 sequence (DNA): TGTGCCAGCAGCCCCCCGGACAATGAGCAGTTCTTC.

This clone was seen a handful of times. A read error is the likely source, as a far larger clone sits one nucleotide away. Other DNA sequences in this sample translate to the same CDR3. The chain is built from TRBV5-1 and TRBJ2-1, with D maybe TRBD2 (6 bases). This CDR3 is 16 amino acids long. Trimming took 2 bases from V and 6 from J, leaving 18 bases between them. In germline, CDR1 is SGHRS, CDR2 YFSETQ. The chain's CDR3 is CASSFRFGTGLNEQFF. The CDR3 nucleotides read TGCGCCAGCAGCTTCAGGTTCGGGACTGGGCTCAATGAGCAGTTCTTC.

CDR3: CASSQADRDNSPLHF. As DNA, the CDR3 is TGTGCCAGCAGCCAGGCCGACAGAGACAATTCACCCCTCCACTTT. This chain joins TRBV4-2 and TRBJ1-6; maybe TRBD1 (5 bases). The CDR3 extends over 15 amino acids. V gave up 3 bases and J gave up 7 bases, with 13 bases separating them. In germline, CDR1 is LGHNA, CDR2 YNFKEQ.

This chain links TRBV5-1 with TRBJ1-2; a weak D match, TRBD1 (5 bases). Trimming removed 1 base from V and 7 bases from J, with 20 bases in between. Germline values: CDR1 SGHRS, CDR2 YFSETQ. The CDR3 consists of 16 residues. The CDR3 protein is CASSLSAKPGQSGYTF. CDR3 bases: TGCGCCAGCAGCTTGAGTGCTAAGCCGGGGCAGAGTGGCTACACCTTC.

This clone was detected only once. V usage is TRBV2 and J usage is TRBJ2-5; D unclear. CDR1 SNHLY and CDR2 FYNNEI come from the germline V gene. The CDR3 spans 13 residues. V gave up 5 bases and J gave up 2 bases, with 9 bases separating them. The CDR3 region is CASSIDGQETQYF. The CDR3 region has the DNA TGTGCCAGCAGTATCGACGGTCAAGAGACCCAGTACTTC.

This clone was seen ten or more times. The V call is TRBV2, the J call TRBJ1-5; D is perhaps TRBD1 (5 bases). V lost 4 bases and J 3 bases, leaving 19 bases between the germline ends. Looked up from germline, CDR1 is SNHLY and CDR2 is FYNNEI. The CDR3 is made up of 17 amino acids. CDR3 region: CASSGGVTGWFNQPQHF. CDR3 coding DNA: TGTGCCAGCAGTGGCGGTGTAACAGGATGGTTCAATCAGCCCCAGCATTTT.

This clone was seen a handful of times. This chain uses TRBV2 with TRBJ1-4; 9 positions match TRBD1. This CDR3 has 16 amino acids. V gave up 5 bases and J gave up 4 bases; unmatched junction bases: 8. Germline lookup yields CDR1 SNHLY and CDR2 FYNNEI. The CDR3 nucleotides read TGTGCCAGCAGTATGCGTTTGACAGGGGGTAATGAAAAACTGTTTTTT. Protein product: CASSMRLTGGNEKLFF.